This is a list of T cell receptor beta chains from one sample in a study of tumor-infiltrating lymphocytes in primary liver carcinoma. TCRdb recomputed calls from the multiplex PCR reads with MiXCR, one row per CDR3 protein. This table holds just over 300,000 distinct CDR3 sequences, roughly 60% found once. The source material was peripheral blood. These receptors originate from a woman aged 30 to 39 with primary liver carcinoma and hepatitis B virus infection. Both conserved end residues are part of each CDR3. Each record gives: V gene, clone size, D gene, J gene, CDR3 protein, CDR3 DNA. D genes are given only for firm matches. Clone sizes are given selectively: once, few, many, or a class where the clone is expanded.

TRBV7-2	NA	TRBD1	TRBJ1-3	CASSLAPGQGGSGNTIYF	TGTGCCAGCAGCTTAGCTCCGGGACAGGGCGGCTCTGGAAACACCATATATTTT
TRBV6-2/TRBV6-3	many	NA	TRBJ2-7	CASSPRLSWAYEQYF	TGTGCCAGCAGTCCAAGACTATCGTGGGCCTACGAGCAGTACTTC
TRBV14	NA	TRBD2	TRBJ2-1	CGSSRRIAGSQHNEQFF	TGTGGCAGCAGCCGACGGATAGCGGGAAGCCAGCACAATGAGCAGTTCTTC
TRBV5-1	NA	NA	TRBJ2-7	CASSLGGPSHEQYF	TGCGCCAGCAGCTTAGGAGGGCCATCCCACGAGCAGTACTTC
TRBV4-2	many	TRBD2	TRBJ2-1	CASSQVSGRADDEQFF	TGTGCCAGCAGCCAAGTTAGCGGGAGGGCCGACGATGAGCAGTTCTTC
TRBV12-3/TRBV12-4	NA	NA	TRBJ2-3	CASRHDKVGETQYF	TGTGCCAGCAGGCACGACAAGGTGGGGGAAACGCAGTATTTT
TRBV11-2	NA	NA	TRBJ2-7	CASSYHDYKQYF	TGTGCCAGCAGCTACCACGACTACAAGCAGTACTTC
TRBV11-1	NA	TRBD1	TRBJ2-7	CASSPLQGAQNEQYF	TGTGCCAGCAGCCCTTTACAGGGGGCTCAGAACGAGCAGTACTTC
TRBV7-9	few	NA	TRBJ2-3	CASSSDLDTQYF	TGTGCCAGCAGCTCAGACTTGGATACGCAGTATTTT
TRBV28	NA	NA	TRBJ2-7	CASTTGSYKQYF	TGTGCCAGCACAACAGGTTCCTACAAGCAGTACTTC
TRBV4-1	many	NA	TRBJ2-7	CASSQGMGYEQYF	TGCGCCAGCAGCCAGGGGATGGGCTACGAGCAGTACTTC